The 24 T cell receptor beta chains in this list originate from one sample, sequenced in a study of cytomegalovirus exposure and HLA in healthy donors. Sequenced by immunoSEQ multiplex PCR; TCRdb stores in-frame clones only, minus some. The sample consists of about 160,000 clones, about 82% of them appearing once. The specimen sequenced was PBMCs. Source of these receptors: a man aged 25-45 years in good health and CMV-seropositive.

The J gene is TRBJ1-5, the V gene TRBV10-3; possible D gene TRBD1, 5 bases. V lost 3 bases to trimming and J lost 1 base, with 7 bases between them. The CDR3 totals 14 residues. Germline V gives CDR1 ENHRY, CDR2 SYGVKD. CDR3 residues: CAISDPGSNQPQHF. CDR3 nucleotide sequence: TGTGCCATCAGTGATCCAGGGAGCAATCAGCCCCAGCATTTT.

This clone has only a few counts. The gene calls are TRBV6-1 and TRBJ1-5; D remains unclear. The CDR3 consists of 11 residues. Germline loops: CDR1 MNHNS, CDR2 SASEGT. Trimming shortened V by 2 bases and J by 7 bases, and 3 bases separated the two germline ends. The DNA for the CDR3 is TGTGCCAGCAGTGAAAGCCAGCCCCAGCATTTT. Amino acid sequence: CASSESQPQHF.

The CDR3 bases are TGTGCCAGCAGCCCAGCGGGGGCGATCCATGAGCAGTTCTTC. Translating it yields CASSPAGAIHEQFF. The chain is built from TRBV5-6 and TRBJ2-1, with TRBD2 identical over 8 bases. This CDR3 has 14 amino acids. The V gene's germline CDR1 is SGHDT and CDR2 YYEEEE. The V and J ends lost 4 bases and 8 bases, in that order; junction bases with no gene match: 8. The full variable domain, completed using reference TRBV5-6 and TRBJ2-1, is DAGVTQSPTHLIKTRGQQVTLRCSPKSGHDTVSWYQQALGQGPQFIFQYYEEEERQRGNFPDRFSGHQFPNYSSELNVNALLLGDSALYLCASSPAGAIHEQFFGPGTRLTVL.

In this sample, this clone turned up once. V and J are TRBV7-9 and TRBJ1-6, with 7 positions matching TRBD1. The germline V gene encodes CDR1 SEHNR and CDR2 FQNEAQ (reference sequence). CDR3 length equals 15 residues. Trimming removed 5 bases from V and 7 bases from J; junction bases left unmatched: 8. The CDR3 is CASSPRQGGNSPLHF. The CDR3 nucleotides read TGTGCCAGCAGCCCCAGACAGGGAGGCAATTCACCCCTCCACTTT.

For the CDR3, the DNA is TGCGCCAGCAGTGAACAGCAGGGGATTGAAGCTTTCTTT. Translating gives CASSEQQGIEAFF. This chain links TRBV10-1 with TRBJ1-1; D might be TRBD1 (6 bases). Germline loops: CDR1 WNHNN, CDR2 SYGVQD (reference sequence). The CDR3 loop spans 13 amino acids. V lost 3 bases to trimming and J lost 7 bases, with 12 bases between them.

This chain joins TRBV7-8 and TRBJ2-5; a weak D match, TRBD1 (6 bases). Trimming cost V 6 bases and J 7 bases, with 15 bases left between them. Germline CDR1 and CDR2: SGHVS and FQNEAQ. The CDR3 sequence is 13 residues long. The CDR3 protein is CASSTQGKGTQYF. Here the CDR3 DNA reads TGTGCCAGCAGTACTCAGGGGAAGGGGACCCAGTACTTC.

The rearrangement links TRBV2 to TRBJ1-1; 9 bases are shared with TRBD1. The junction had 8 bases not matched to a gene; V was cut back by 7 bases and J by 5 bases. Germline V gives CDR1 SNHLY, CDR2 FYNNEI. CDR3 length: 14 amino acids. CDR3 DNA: TGTGCCAGCAAAGTGGGGACAGGGCGGACTGAAGCTTTCTTT. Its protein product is CASKVGTGRTEAFF.

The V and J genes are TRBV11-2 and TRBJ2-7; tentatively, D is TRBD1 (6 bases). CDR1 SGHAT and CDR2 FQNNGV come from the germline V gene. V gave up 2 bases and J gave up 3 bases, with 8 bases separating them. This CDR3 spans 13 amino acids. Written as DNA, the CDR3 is TGTGCCAGCAGCTTAAGAGGGGGCTACGAGCAGTACTTC. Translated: CASSLRGGYEQYF.

CDR3 sequence (DNA): TGCGCCAGCAGCAAGAGCGGGGGCGAACTGCGTAGCACAGATACGCAGTATTTT. Its protein product is CASSKSGGELRSTDTQYF. This chain links TRBV4-1 with TRBJ2-3; 8 nucleotides agree with TRBD2. V dropped 5 bases and J dropped 0; count of bases not matched to a gene: 13. This CDR3 comprises 18 residues. The germline V gene has CDR1 MGHRA and CDR2 YSYEKL.

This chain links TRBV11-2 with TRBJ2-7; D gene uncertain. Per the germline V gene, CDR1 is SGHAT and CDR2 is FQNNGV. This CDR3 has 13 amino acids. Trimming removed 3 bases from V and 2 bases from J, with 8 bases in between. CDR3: CASSFESAYEQYF. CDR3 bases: TGTGCCAGCAGCTTTGAGTCGGCCTACGAGCAGTACTTC.

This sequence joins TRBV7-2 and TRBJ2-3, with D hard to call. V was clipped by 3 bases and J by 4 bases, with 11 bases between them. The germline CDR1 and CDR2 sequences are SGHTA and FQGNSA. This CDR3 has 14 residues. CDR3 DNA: TGTGCCAGCAGCTTCTGGGCCGCAGCAGATACGCAGTATTTT. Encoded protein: CASSFWAAADTQYF.

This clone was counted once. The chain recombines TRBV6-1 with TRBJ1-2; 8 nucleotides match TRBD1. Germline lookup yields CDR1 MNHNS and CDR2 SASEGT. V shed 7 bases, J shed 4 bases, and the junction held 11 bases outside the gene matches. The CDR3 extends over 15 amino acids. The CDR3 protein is CASTQSEGQAYGYTF. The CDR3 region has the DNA TGTGCCAGCACTCAATCCGAGGGACAGGCCTATGGCTACACCTTC.

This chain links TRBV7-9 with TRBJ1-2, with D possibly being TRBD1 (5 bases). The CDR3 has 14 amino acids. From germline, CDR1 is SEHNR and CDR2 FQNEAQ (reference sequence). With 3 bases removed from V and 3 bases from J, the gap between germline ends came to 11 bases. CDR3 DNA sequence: TGTGCCAGCAGCTTCCCGGGCAGGGACTATGGCTACACCTTC. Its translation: CASSFPGRDYGYTF. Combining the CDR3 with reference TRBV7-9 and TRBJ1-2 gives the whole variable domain DTGVSQNPRHKITKRGQNVTFRCDPISEHNRLYWYRQTLGQGPEFLTYFQNEAQLEKSRLLSDRFSAERPKGSFSTLEIQRTEQGDSAMYLCASSFPGRDYGYTFGSGTRLTVV.

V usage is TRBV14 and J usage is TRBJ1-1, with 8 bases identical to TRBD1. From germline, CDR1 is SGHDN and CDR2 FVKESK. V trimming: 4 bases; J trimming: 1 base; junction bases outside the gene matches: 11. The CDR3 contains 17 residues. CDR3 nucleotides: TGTGCCAGCAGCCTCCTCGGACAGGGCTACGGGAACACTGAAGCTTTCTTT. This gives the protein CASSLLGQGYGNTEAFF.

The CDR3 is CASSQVWGQGLNTEAFF. CDR3 nucleotide sequence: TGCGCCAGCAGCCAGGTCTGGGGACAGGGGCTGAACACTGAAGCTTTCTTT. This sequence joins TRBV4-1 and TRBJ1-1; TRBD1 agrees at 10 bases. The germline V gene encodes CDR1 MGHRA and CDR2 YSYEKL. The V and J ends lost 3 bases and 0 bases, in that order; junction bases with no gene match: 7. The CDR3 runs 17 residues.

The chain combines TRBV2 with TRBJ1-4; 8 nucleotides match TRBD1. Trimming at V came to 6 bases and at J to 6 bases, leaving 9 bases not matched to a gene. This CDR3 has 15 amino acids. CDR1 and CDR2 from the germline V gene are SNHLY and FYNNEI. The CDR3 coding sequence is TGTGCCAGCAGGCCGAAGGACAGGGTTGATGAAAAACTGTTTTTT. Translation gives CASRPKDRVDEKLFF.

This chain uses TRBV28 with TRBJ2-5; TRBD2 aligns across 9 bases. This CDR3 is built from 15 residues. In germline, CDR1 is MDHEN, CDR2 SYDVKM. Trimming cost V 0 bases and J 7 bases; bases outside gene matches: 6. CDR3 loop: CASSLWASGEVTQYF. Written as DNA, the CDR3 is TGTGCCAGCAGTTTATGGGCTAGCGGGGAGGTGACCCAGTACTTC.

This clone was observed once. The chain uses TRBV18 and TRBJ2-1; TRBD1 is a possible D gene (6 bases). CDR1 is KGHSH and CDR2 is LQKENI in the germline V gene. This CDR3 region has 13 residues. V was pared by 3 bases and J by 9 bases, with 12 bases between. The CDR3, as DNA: TGTGCCAGCTCACCGGGGGCCAGTGGTGAGCAGTTCTTC. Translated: CASSPGASGEQFF.

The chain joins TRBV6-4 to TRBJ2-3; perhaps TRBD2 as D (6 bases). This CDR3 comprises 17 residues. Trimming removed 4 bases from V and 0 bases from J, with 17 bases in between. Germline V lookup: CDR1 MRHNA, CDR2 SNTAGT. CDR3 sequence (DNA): TGTGCCAGCAGTGCCGGGCGGGCGGGGAGGAGCACAGATACGCAGTATTTT. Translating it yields CASSAGRAGRSTDTQYF.

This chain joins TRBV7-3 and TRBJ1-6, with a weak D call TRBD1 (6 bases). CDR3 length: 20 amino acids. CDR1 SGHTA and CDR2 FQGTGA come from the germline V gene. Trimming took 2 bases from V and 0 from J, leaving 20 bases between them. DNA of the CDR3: TGTGCCAGCAGCTTACCGGGGGGCAGAAGGGTAAGCTCCTATAATTCACCCCTCCACTTT. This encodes CASSLPGGRRVSSYNSPLHF.

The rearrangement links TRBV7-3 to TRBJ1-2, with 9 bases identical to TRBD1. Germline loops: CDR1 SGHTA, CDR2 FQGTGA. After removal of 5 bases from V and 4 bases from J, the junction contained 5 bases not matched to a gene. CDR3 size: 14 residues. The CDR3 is CASSPTGGSYGYTF. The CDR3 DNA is TGTGCCAGCAGCCCGACAGGGGGTTCCTATGGCTACACCTTC.

This CDR3 is CASRGDQGMNTEAFF. In DNA form, the CDR3 reads TGCGCCAGCAGGGGGGACCAGGGGATGAACACTGAAGCTTTCTTT. The chain has TRBV10-1 and TRBJ1-1, with a weak D call TRBD1 (6 bases). V was trimmed by 6 bases and J by 0 bases, leaving 14 bases between them. The CDR3 is 15 amino acids. CDR1 is WNHNN, CDR2 SYGVQD, per germline (reference sequence).

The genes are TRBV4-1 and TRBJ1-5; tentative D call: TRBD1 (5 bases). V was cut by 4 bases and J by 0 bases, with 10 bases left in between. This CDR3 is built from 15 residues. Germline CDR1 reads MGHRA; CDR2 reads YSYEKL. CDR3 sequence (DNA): TGCGCCAGCAGCCCCCCGGGGGTTAGCAATCAGCCCCAGCATTTT. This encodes CASSPPGVSNQPQHF.

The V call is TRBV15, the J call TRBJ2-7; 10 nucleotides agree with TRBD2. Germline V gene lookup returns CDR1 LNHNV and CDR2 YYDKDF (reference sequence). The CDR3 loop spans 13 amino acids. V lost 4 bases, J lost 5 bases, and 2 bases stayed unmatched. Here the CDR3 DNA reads TGTGCCACCAGCAAGCGGGGGGGGAACGAGCAGTACTTC. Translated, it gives CATSKRGGNEQYF.